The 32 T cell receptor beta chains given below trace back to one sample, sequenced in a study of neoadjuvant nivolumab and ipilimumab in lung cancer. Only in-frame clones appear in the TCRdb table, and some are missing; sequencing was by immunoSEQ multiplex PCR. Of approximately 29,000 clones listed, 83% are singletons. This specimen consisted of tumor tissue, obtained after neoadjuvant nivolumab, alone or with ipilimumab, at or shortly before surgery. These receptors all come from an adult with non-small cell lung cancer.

The CDR3 reads CSARQGDSQPQHF. In nucleotides, the CDR3 is TGCAGCGCCAGACAGGGTGACAGTCAGCCCCAGCATTTT. The chain links TRBV29-1 to TRBJ1-5, with 7 bases lining up with TRBD1. Unmatched junction bases numbered 9, after V lost 7 bases and J lost 6 bases. CDR3 length equals 13 residues. The germline V gene has CDR1 SQVTM and CDR2 ANQGSEA.

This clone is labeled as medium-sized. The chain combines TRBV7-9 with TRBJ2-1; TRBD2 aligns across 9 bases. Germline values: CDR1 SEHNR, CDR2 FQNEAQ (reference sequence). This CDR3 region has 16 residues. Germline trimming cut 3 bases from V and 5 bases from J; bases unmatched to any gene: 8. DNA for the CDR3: TGTGCCAGCAGCTTGTGGGGACTAGCAGGGGACAATGAGCAGTTCTTC. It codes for CASSLWGLAGDNEQFF.

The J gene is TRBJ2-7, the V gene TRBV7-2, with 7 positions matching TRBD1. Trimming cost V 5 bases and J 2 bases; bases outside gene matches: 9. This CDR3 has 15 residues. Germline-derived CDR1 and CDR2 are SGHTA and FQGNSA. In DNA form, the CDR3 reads TGTGCCAGCAGCCCGGGCCGGGACAGCCCCTACGAGCAGTACTTC. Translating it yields CASSPGRDSPYEQYF.

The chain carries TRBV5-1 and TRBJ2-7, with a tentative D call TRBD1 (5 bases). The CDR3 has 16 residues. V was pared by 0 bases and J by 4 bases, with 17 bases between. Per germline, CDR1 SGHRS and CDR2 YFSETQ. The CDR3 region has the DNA TGCGCCAGCAGCTTGGACATAACGACAGCTCGATACGAGCAGTACTTC. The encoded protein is CASSLDITTARYEQYF.

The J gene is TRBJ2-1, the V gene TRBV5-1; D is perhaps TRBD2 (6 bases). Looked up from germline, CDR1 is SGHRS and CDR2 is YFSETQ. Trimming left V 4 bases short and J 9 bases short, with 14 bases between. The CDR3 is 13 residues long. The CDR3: CASSLRDSGEQFF. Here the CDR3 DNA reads TGCGCCAGCAGCCTCCGGGACTCTGGTGAGCAGTTCTTC.

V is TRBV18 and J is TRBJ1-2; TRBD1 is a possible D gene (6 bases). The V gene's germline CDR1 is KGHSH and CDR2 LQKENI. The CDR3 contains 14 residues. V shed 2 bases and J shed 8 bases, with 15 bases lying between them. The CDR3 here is CASSPSQDSQGYTF. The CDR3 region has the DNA TGTGCCAGCTCACCATCCCAGGACAGTCAGGGCTACACCTTC.

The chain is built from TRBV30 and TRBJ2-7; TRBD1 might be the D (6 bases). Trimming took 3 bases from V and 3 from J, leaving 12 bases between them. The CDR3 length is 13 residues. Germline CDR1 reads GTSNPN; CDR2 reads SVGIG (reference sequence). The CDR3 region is CAWRVTGNYEQYF. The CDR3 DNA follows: TGTGCCTGGAGGGTGACAGGCAACTACGAGCAGTACTTC.

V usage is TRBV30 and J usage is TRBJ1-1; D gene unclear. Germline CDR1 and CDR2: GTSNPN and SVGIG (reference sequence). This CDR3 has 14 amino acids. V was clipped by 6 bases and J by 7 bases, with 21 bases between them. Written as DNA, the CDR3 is TGTGCCTGTTCCCTCGTTGTGGGAGAGGGTGAAGCTTTCTTT. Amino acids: CACSLVVGEGEAFF.

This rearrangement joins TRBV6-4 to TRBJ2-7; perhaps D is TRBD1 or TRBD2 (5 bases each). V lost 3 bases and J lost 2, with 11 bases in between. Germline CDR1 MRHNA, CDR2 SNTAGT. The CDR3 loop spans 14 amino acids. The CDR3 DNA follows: TGTGCCAGCAGTGAAAGGGACCTAACCTACGAGCAGTACTTC. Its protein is CASSERDLTYEQYF.

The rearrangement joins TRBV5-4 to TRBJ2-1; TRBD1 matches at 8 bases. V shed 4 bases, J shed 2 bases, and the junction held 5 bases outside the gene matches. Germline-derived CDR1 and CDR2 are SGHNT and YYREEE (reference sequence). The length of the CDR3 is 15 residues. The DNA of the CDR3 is TGTGCCAGCAGCGACGGACAGGGCCCCTACAATGAGCAGTTCTTC. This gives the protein CASSDGQGPYNEQFF.

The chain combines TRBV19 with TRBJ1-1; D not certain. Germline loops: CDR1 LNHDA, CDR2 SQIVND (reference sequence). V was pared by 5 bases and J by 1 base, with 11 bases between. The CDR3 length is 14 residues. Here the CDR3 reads CASSFGGGNTEAFF. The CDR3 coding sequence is TGTGCCAGTAGTTTCGGTGGCGGGAACACTGAAGCTTTCTTT.

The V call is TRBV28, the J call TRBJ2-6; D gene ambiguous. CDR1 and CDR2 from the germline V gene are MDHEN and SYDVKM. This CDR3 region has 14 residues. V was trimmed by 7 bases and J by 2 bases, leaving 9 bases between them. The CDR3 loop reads CASTSSTGANVLTF. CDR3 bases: TGTGCCAGCACTTCAAGTACTGGGGCCAACGTCCTGACTTTC.

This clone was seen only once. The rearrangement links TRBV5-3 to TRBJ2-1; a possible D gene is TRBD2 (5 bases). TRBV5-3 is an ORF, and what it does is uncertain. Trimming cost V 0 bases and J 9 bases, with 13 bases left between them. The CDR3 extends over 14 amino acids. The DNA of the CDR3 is TGTGCCAGAAGCTTGGAACTCCACGGAGGTGAGCAGTTCTTC. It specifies CARSLELHGGEQFF.

This CDR3 is CASSLDGSYGYTF. CDR3 nucleotides: TGTGCCAGCAGTCTAGACGGATCCTATGGCTACACCTTC. The chain has TRBV11-2 and TRBJ1-2; D call uncertain. Germline-derived CDR1 and CDR2 are SGHAT and FQNNGV. Deletions cut 6 bases from V and 4 bases from J, with 12 bases between. The length of the CDR3 is 13 residues.

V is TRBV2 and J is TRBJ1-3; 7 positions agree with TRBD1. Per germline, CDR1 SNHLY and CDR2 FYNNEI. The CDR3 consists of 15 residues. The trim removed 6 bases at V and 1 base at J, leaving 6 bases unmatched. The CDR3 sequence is CASRKTGVSGNTIYF. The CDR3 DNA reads TGTGCCAGCAGGAAAACAGGGGTTTCTGGAAACACCATATATTTT.

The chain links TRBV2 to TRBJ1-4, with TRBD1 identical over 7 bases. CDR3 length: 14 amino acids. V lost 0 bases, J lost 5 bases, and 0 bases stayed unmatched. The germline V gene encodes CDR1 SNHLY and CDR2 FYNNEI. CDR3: CASSEATGNEKLFF. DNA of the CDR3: TGTGCCAGCAGTGAAGCGACAGGGAATGAAAAACTGTTTTTT.

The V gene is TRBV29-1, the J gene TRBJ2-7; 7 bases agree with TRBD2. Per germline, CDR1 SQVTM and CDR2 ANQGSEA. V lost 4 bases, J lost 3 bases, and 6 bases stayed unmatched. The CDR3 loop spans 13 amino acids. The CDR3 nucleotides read TGCAGCGTTGGGGGGGGAAAACTCTACGAGCAGTACTTC. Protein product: CSVGGGKLYEQYF.

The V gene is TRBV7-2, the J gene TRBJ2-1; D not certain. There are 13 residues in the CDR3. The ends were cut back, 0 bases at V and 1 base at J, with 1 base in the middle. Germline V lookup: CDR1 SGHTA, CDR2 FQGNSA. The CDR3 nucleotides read TGTGCCAGCAGCTTAGCTTCCTACAATGAGCAGTTCTTC. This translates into CASSLASYNEQFF.

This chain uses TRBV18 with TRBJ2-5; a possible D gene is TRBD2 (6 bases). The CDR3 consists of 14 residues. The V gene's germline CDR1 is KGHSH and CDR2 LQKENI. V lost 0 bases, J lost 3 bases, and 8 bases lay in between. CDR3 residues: CASSPPEGKETQYF. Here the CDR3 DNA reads TGTGCCAGCTCACCACCGGAGGGCAAAGAGACCCAGTACTTC.

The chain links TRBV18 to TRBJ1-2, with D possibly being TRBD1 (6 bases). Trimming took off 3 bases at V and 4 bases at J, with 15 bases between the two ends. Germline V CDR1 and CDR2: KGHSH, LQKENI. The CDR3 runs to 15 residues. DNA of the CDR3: TGTGCCAGCTCACCCGGGACACTGGAATTCTATGGCTACACCTTC. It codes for CASSPGTLEFYGYTF.

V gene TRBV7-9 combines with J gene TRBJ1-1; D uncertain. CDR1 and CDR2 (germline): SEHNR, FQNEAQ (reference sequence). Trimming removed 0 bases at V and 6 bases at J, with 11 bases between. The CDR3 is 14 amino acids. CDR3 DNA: TGTGCCAGCAGCTTAGCGATGGGATCGTCTGAAGCTTTCTTT. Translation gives CASSLAMGSSEAFF.

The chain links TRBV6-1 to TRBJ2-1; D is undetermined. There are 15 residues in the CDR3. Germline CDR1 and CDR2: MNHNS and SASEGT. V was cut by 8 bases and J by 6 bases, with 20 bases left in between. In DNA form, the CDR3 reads TGTGCCAGCTTAATCCTGGCCTATACATCCAATGAGCAGTTCTTC. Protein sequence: CASLILAYTSNEQFF.

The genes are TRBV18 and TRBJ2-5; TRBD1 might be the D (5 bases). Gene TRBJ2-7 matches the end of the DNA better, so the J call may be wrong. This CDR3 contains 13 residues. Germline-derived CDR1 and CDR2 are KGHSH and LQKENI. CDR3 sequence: CASSSSRVDEQYF. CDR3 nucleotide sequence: TGTGCCAGCTCATCGAGCAGGGTTGACGAGCAGTACTTC.

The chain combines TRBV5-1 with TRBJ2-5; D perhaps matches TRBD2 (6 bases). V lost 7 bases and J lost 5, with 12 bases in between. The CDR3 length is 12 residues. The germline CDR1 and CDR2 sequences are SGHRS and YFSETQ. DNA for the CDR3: TGCGCCAGCGGAGGGAGTAGGGAGACCCAGTACTTC. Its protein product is CASGGSRETQYF.

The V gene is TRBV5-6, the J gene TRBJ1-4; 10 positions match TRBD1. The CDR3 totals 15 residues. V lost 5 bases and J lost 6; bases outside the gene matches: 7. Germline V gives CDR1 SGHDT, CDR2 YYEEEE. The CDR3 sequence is CASSLMGQGHEKLFF. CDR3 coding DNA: TGTGCCAGCAGTCTGATGGGACAGGGGCATGAAAAACTGTTTTTT.

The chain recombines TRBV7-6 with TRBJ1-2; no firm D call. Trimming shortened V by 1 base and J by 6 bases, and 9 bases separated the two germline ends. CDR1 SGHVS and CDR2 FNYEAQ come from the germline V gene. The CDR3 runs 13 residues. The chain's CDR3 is CASSLVTGNGYTF. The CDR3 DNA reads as TGTGCCAGCAGCTTAGTTACGGGAAATGGCTACACCTTC.

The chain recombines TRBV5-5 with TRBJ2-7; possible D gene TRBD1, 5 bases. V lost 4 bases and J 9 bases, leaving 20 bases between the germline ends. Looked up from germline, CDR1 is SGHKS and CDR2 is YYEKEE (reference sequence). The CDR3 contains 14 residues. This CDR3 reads CASSHPPQGERQYF. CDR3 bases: TGTGCCAGCAGCCATCCACCCCAGGGTGAGCGGCAGTACTTC.

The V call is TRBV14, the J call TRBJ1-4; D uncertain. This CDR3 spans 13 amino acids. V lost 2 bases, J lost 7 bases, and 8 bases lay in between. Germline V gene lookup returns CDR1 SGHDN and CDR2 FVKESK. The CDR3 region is CASSQFLGEKLFF. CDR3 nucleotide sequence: TGTGCCAGCAGCCAATTTTTGGGTGAAAAACTGTTTTTT.

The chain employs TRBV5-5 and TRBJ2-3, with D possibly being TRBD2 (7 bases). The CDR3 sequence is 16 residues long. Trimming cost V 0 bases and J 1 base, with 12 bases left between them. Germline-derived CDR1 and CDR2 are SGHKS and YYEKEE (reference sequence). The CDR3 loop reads CASSLGRGLGTDTQYF. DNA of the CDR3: TGTGCCAGCAGCTTGGGGCGGGGGCTGGGCACAGATACGCAGTATTTT.

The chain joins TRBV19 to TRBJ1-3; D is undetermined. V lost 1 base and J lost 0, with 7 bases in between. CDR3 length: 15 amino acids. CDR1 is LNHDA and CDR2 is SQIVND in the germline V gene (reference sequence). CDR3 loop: CASSIASDSGNTIYF. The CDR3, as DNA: TGTGCCAGTAGTATAGCGTCCGACTCTGGAAACACCATATATTTT.

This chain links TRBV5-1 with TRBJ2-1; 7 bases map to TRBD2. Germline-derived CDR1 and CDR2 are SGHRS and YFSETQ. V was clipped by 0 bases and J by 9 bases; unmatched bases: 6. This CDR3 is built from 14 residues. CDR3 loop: CASSLAHPSGEQFF. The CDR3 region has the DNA TGCGCCAGCAGCTTGGCCCATCCTAGCGGTGAGCAGTTCTTC.

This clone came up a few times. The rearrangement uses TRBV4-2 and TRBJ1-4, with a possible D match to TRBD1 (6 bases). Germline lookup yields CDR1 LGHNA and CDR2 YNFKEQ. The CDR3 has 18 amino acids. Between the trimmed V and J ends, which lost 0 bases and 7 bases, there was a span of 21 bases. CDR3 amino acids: CASSQDHPLQGVGEKLFF. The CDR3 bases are TGTGCCAGCAGCCAAGATCATCCCCTACAGGGAGTAGGTGAAAAACTGTTTTTT.